This T cell receptor beta chain came from a study of CD8 T cells in ankylosing spondylitis. Germline lookup yields CDR1 SQVTM and CDR2 ANQGSEA. The CDR3 contains 13 residues. Trimming cost V 3 bases and J 2 bases, with 10 bases left between them. Points from the study as a whole: A TCR beta motif made of several highly homologous variants seemed typical of ankylosing spondylitis blood.

About this clonotype itself: Its target is not known.

Molecular-barcoded quantitative 5'-RACE produced these TCR beta libraries. TCRdb redid the calling of the 5' RACE reads with MiXCR, one entry per CDR3 protein. The data contain a few hundred thousand distinct CDR3 sequences, about a fifth of them singletons. The sequenced sample consisted of blood, either unsorted or a sorted T cell fraction (not recorded which). The clonotype was recovered from a male donor with ankylosing spondylitis. The genes are TRBV29-1 and TRBJ2-5; D perhaps matches TRBD1 (6 bases). The CDR3 DNA is TGCAGCGTTGACCCGACAGGACAAGAGACCCAGTACTTC. It yields the protein CSVDPTGQETQYF. Full variable domain (outside the CDR3, taken from reference TRBV29-1 and TRBJ2-5): SAVISQKPSRDICQRGTSLTIQCQVDSQVTMMFWYRQQPGQSLTLIATANQGSEATYESGFVIDKFPISRPNLTFSTLTVSNMSPEDSSIYLCSVDPTGQETQYFGPGTRLLVL.